This T cell receptor (beta chain) was captured by sequencing in a study of blood T cells in healthy people across ages. PCR was performed a second time for about 7 to 12 cycles using a sample-barcoded 5' primer and a J-beta primer mix. TCRdb reprocessed the 5' RACE reads with MiXCR, giving one entry per CDR3 protein. The sample yields around 1,700,000 distinct CDR3 sequences, 28% seen once. This receptor was identified in a woman aged 30 to 39 in good health. The sample was blood.

The CDR3 nucleotides read TGCGCCAGCAGCTCCGAACCACCCCAGGTCTATGGCTACACCTTC. Protein sequence: CASSSEPPQVYGYTF. The rearrangement joins TRBV5-1 to TRBJ1-2; D is uncertain. Germline-derived CDR1 and CDR2 are SGHRS and YFSETQ. The CDR3 totals 15 residues. V lost 3 bases, J lost 4 bases, and 16 bases lay in between.